This T cell receptor (beta chain) is from a study of cytomegalovirus exposure and HLA in healthy donors. The PCR contained 60 Vbeta and 13 Jbeta primers. Repertoires were generated with immunoSEQ multiplex PCR, while TCRdb's copy carries only in-frame clones and drops some. The sample shows about 130,000 clones, 80% of them seen only once. V lost 4 bases, J lost 0 bases, and 13 bases stayed unmatched. Per germline, CDR1 SGHKS and CDR2 YYEKEE (reference sequence). This CDR3 has 17 amino acids. The TCR comes from a man aged 25-40 years in good health and CMV-seropositive. Sequenced sample: PBMCs. The rearrangement joins TRBV5-5 to TRBJ2-7; 7 positions match TRBD1. CDR3 in DNA: TGTGCCAGCAGCAGTTTTAAGGCCAGGGGGAGCTCCTACGAGCAGTACTTC. Encoded protein: CASSSFKARGSSYEQYF.